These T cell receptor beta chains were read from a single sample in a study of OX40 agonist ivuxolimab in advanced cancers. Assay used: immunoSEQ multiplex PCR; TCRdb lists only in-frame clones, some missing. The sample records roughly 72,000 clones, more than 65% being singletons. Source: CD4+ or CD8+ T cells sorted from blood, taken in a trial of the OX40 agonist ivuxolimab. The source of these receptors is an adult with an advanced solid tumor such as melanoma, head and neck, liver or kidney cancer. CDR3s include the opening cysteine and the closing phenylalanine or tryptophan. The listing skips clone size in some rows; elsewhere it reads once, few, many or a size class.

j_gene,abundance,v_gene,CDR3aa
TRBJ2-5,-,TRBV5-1,CASSVGQGETQYF
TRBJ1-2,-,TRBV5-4,CASSLGQQLNYGYTF
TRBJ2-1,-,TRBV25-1,CASSPSGGGINNEQFF
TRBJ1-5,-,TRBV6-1,CASSERIGSNQPQHF
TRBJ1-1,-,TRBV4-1,CASSQVPRGFTEAFF
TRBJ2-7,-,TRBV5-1,CASSRSWGDEQYF
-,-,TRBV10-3,CAIRPASGTGDYEQYF
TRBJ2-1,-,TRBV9,CASGGGSRYNEQFF
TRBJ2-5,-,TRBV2,CASSEENSGQETQYF
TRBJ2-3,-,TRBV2,CATLGVTDTQYF
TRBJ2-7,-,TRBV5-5,CASSTLGDSYEQYF
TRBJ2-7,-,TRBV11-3,CASSLETVSYEQYF
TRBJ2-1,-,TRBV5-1,CASSLGRRELSYNEQFF
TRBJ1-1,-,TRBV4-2,CASSQTIENTEAFF
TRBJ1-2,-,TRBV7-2,CASSLSADSYGYTF
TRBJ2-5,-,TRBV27,CASSWAGGGVGTQYF
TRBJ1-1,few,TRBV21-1,CASSIKAGTGGPSPRDTEAFF
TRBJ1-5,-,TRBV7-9,CASSLWGAGQPQHF
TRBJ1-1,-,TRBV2,CASSPRVPDTEAFF
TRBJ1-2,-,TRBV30,CAWSRSQYGYTF
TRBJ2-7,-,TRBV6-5,CASSRPGPYEQYF
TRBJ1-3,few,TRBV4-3,CASSPGVSSGNTIYF
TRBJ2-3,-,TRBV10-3,CAITSPGGTTDTQYF
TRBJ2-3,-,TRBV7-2,CASSLEAGTDTQYF
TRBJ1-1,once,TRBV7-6,CASSLAAGEGTEAFF
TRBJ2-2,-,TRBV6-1,CASSESYTGELFF